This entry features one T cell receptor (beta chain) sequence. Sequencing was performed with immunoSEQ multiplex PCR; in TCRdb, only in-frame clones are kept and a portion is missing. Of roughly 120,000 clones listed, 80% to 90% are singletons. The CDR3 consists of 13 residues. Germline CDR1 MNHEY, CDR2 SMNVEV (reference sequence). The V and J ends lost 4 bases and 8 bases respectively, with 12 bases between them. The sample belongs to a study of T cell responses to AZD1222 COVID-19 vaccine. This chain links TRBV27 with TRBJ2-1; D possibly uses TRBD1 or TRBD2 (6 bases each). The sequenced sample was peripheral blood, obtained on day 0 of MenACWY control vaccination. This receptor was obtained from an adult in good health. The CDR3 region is CASSSLGGDEQFF. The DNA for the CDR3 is TGTGCCAGCAGTTCCCTCGGGGGCGATGAGCAGTTCTTC.